A single sample gave rise to the 18 T cell receptor beta chains below, sequenced in a study of T cell changes during pregnancy in multiple sclerosis. Data came from immunoSEQ multiplex PCR; TCRdb stores just in-frame clones and leaves some out. The top ten hold approximately 0.34% of the sample, which has roughly 59,000 clones, approximately 92% seen once. Sequenced material: CD4+ T cells from peripheral blood mononuclear cells, taken before pregnancy. The receptors derive from a female donor with multiple sclerosis, enrolled in a pregnancy study.

The rearrangement links TRBV27 to TRBJ1-2, with TRBD1 as a possible D gene (6 bases). CDR1 MNHEY and CDR2 SMNVEV come from the germline V gene (reference sequence). The V end lost 3 bases, the J end lost 5 bases, and 10 bases lay between the germline ends. The CDR3 consists of 13 residues. CDR3: CASSLEQGYGYTF. DNA of the CDR3: TGTGCCAGCAGTTTGGAGCAGGGGTATGGCTACACCTTC.

The rearrangement joins TRBV11-2 to TRBJ2-2; a possible D gene is TRBD1 (5 bases). In germline, CDR1 is SGHAT, CDR2 FQNNGV. The V end lost 4 bases, the J end lost 8 bases, and 23 bases lay between the germline ends. The CDR3 totals 17 residues. The DNA of the CDR3 is TGTGCCAGCAGCTCCCCCCTCTCGAAGACAGCCCGAGGGGAGCTGTTTTTT. Its translation: CASSSPLSKTARGELFF.

The CDR3 loop is CASSVSLGARSGELFF. The CDR3 bases are TGTGCCAGCAGCGTTTCGTTGGGGGCGCGATCCGGGGAGCTGTTTTTT. The chain combines TRBV21-1 with TRBJ2-2; TRBD1, the table's D call, was not compared with the DNA. TRBV21-1 is deemed a pseudogene. This CDR3 comprises 16 residues.

Here the CDR3 DNA reads TGTGCCAGCAGCGCCCGACAGAGCTATGGCTACACCTTC. Its translation is CASSARQSYGYTF. This rearrangement joins TRBV7-9 to TRBJ1-2, with D perhaps TRBD1 (5 bases). CDR1 SEHNR and CDR2 FQNEAQ come from the germline V gene (reference sequence). The CDR3 is made up of 13 amino acids. The V end was cut by 5 bases, the J end by 4 bases, with 11 bases between.

The chain uses TRBV5-1 and TRBJ2-5; the match to TRBD2 covers 12 bases. Trimming took 5 bases from V and 4 from J; bases not matched to a gene: 9. The CDR3 runs 16 residues. In germline, CDR1 is SGHRS, CDR2 YFSETQ. CDR3: CASRNLAGGVAETQYF. The CDR3 DNA sequence: TGCGCCAGCAGAAATCTAGCGGGAGGGGTGGCAGAGACCCAGTACTTC.

This sequence joins TRBV14 and TRBJ2-1; the D is unclear. The V and J ends lost 0 bases and 9 bases respectively, with 15 bases between them. The CDR3 sequence is 15 residues long. Germline V lookup: CDR1 SGHDN, CDR2 FVKESK. CDR3 sequence (DNA): TGTGCCAGCAGCCAAGACCCCGCAGGTTTGGGTGAGCAGTTCTTC. It is translated as CASSQDPAGLGEQFF.

V is TRBV7-3 and J is TRBJ1-4; 10 positions agree with TRBD1. The CDR3 is made up of 17 amino acids. Germline trimming cut 6 bases from V and 5 bases from J; bases unmatched to any gene: 12. Germline loops: CDR1 SGHTA, CDR2 FQGTGA. CDR3 protein: CASSLRSRGQGNEKLFF. The CDR3 nucleotides read TGTGCCAGCAGTCTCAGGTCCCGGGGACAGGGGAATGAAAAACTGTTTTTT. Based on the CDR3 plus reference TRBV7-3 and TRBJ1-4, the full variable domain is GAGVSQTPSNKVTEKGKYVELRCDPISGHTALYWYRQSLGQGPEFLIYFQGTGAADDSGLPNDRFFAVRPEGSVSTLKIQRTERGDSAVYLCASSLRSRGQGNEKLFFGSGTQLSVL.

This clone showed up just once. The gene calls are TRBV7-9 and TRBJ2-1; a weak D match, TRBD2 (6 bases). The germline V gene has CDR1 SEHNR and CDR2 FQNEAQ (reference sequence). This CDR3 is 16 amino acids long. Between the trimmed V and J ends, which lost 1 base and 3 bases, there was a span of 13 bases. The CDR3 sequence: CASSLEGGQGYNEQFF. In DNA form, the CDR3 reads TGTGCCAGCAGCTTAGAAGGAGGGCAAGGCTACAATGAGCAGTTCTTC.

This chain connects TRBV6-5 to TRBJ1-4, with a weak D call TRBD1 (5 bases). This CDR3 is built from 14 residues. Germline V gene sequence: CDR1 MNHEY, CDR2 SVGAGI. Trimming pared 2 bases from V and 5 bases from J, leaving 9 bases between. CDR3 in DNA: TGTGCCAGCAGTTACGGACAATTAAATGAAAAACTGTTTTTT. Translated, it gives CASSYGQLNEKLFF.

V usage is TRBV6-6 and J usage is TRBJ1-4, with a tentative D call TRBD1 (6 bases). CDR3 length equals 13 residues. V lost 9 bases and J 10 bases, leaving 18 bases between the germline ends. CDR1 and CDR2 from the germline V gene are MNHNY and SVGAGI (reference sequence). CDR3 residues: CASYGGAFGKLFF. DNA of the CDR3: TGTGCCAGTTATGGGGGGGCTTTTGGAAAACTGTTTTTT.

The chain links TRBV7-9 to TRBJ1-1, with D unresolved. The V gene's germline CDR1 is SEHNR and CDR2 FQNEAQ (reference sequence). The CDR3 has 14 residues. V lost 5 bases, J lost 5 bases, and 15 bases lay in between. CDR3 DNA sequence: TGTGCCAGCAGCGGGGAGAGCGGAAGAACTGAAGCTTTCTTT. It encodes CASSGESGRTEAFF.

The CDR3 is CASSPTLWGDTEAFF. The DNA for the CDR3 is TGTGCCAGCAGTCCAACCCTATGGGGGGACACTGAAGCTTTCTTT. The rearrangement uses TRBV28 and TRBJ1-1; TRBD1 is a possible D gene (5 bases). The CDR3 has 15 amino acids. Trimming left V 5 bases short and J 3 bases short, with 16 bases between. From germline, CDR1 is MDHEN and CDR2 SYDVKM.

This clone appeared a single time. The V gene is TRBV14, the J gene TRBJ2-5; D may be TRBD1 (5 bases). The end of the DNA aligns better with TRBJ2-7, so the J call may be wrong. Germline-derived CDR1 and CDR2 are SGHDN and FVKESK. This CDR3 has 14 residues. For the CDR3, the DNA is TGTGCCAGCAGCCCCAAGAGTGGCAGGGCCGAGCAGTACTTC. Protein product: CASSPKSGRAEQYF.

The J gene is TRBJ1-2, the V gene TRBV6-6, with 10 bases lining up with TRBD1. This CDR3 is built from 14 residues. Trimming took 2 bases from V and 7 from J; bases not matched to a gene: 4. Per germline, CDR1 MNHNY and CDR2 SVGAGI (reference sequence). DNA for the CDR3: TGTGCCAGCAGTTACGTGGGACAGGGGCCTGGCTACACCTTC. Its translation is CASSYVGQGPGYTF.

The chain combines TRBV5-8 with TRBJ2-1; TRBD2 might be the D (5 bases). Trimming pared 2 bases from V and 6 bases from J, leaving 12 bases between. Germline CDR1 and CDR2: SGHTS and YDEGEE. CDR3 size: 14 residues. The CDR3 spells CASSFGLASNEQFF. The DNA for the CDR3 is TGTGCCAGCAGCTTTGGACTCGCTAGCAATGAGCAGTTCTTC.

V and J are TRBV18 and TRBJ1-5; 9 bases fit TRBD1. Trimming removed 4 bases from V and 3 bases from J; junction bases left unmatched: 10. The germline V gene encodes CDR1 KGHSH and CDR2 LQKENI. The CDR3 extends over 17 amino acids. CDR3 sequence: CASSLGQGRTNNQPQHF. The CDR3 DNA sequence: TGTGCCAGCTCACTGGGACAGGGCCGAACGAACAATCAGCCCCAGCATTTT.

The chain employs TRBV7-2 and TRBJ2-7; maybe TRBD1 (5 bases). Deletions cut 5 bases from V and 2 bases from J, with 16 bases between. The CDR3 covers 15 residues. CDR1 and CDR2 from the germline V gene are SGHTA and FQGNSA. CDR3 DNA: TGTGCCAGCAGCGATTTTGGCGAAGGGGCCTACGAGCAGTACTTC. Its translation is CASSDFGEGAYEQYF.

The CDR3 nucleotides read TGTGCCAGCAGCCCAAGGCTGGCTAGTTCGTACAATGAGCAGTTCTTC. It codes for CASSPRLASSYNEQFF. J is TRBJ2-1 and V is TRBV7-2, with D uncertain. Germline values: CDR1 SGHTA, CDR2 FQGNSA. CDR3 length: 16 amino acids. Trimming took 5 bases from V and 4 from J, leaving 18 bases between them. Drawing the rest from reference TRBV7-2 and TRBJ2-1, the complete variable domain is GAGVSQSPSNKVTEKGKDVELRCDPISGHTALYWYRQSLGQGLEFLIYFQGNSAPDKSGLPSDRFSAERTGGSVSTLTIQRTQQEDSAVYLCASSPRLASSYNEQFFGPGTRLTVL.